The rows below give T cell receptor beta chains drawn from one sample of a study of blood T cell repertoires in COVID-19. Repertoires were generated with immunoSEQ multiplex PCR, while TCRdb's copy carries only in-frame clones and drops some. This table has approximately 190,000 clones, under 90% appearing once. The sequenced sample consisted of peripheral blood. The source is a man aged 80 or over with acute or convalescent COVID-19. CDR3s leave out the opening cysteine and the closing phenylalanine or tryptophan. The order of the fields is J gene, V gene, D gene, CDR3 protein. A D gene is named only where the DNA matches it firmly.

>TRBJ2-1|TRBV27|TRBD2
ASSLWGTSGSRNEQF
>TRBJ1-4|TRBV5-4|TRBD1
ASSSGSGGLDEKLF
>TRBJ2-1|TRBV27|TRBD2
ASSSGNRDGGLIRGNEQF
>TRBJ2-5|TRBV9|TRBD1
ASSVGVTGAMGETQY
>TRBJ2-2|TRBV11-3|TRBD2
ASSGKGLAGGRGGELF
>TRBJ1-5|TRBV19|TRBD1
ASSGQGTGQPQH
>TRBJ2-5|TRBV5-1|TRBD2
ASSLGAFQRGKETQY
>TRBJ1-3|TRBV4-2|NA
ASSQDQVTVGTIY
>TRBJ2-7|TRBV30|NA
AWSSKSRSYEQY
>TRBJ2-3|TRBV7-8|TRBD2
ASSYSTSGRPTDTQY
>TRBJ2-7|TRBV7-9|NA
ASSWDTSYEQY
>TRBJ2-2|TRBV7-9|NA
ASSLMAANTGELF
>TRBJ2-1|TRBV27|TRBD1
ASSPETPGTGNYNEQF
>TRBJ2-1|TRBV20-1|NA
SARSVPRQF
>TRBJ2-1|TRBV15|NA
ATSRLHGGNHNEQF
>TRBJ2-7|TRBV28|NA
ASLQDSYEQY
>TRBJ2-2|TRBV27|NA
ASSPSLGELF
>TRBJ2-7|TRBV6-5|TRBD1
ASSYDRAAEQY
>TRBJ2-2|TRBV7-8|TRBD1
ASSHDRDRGRSYTGELF
>TRBJ2-1|TRBV3-1/TRBV3-2|TRBD2
ASRESGRAPWEQF
>TRBJ1-1|TRBV10-3|NA
AISESGGGSWANTEAF
>TRBJ1-3|TRBV19|NA
ASSIDPVAGNTIY
>TRBJ2-5|TRBV15|TRBD2
ATSRSSWTSGIQETQY
>TRBJ1-6|TRBV4-1|TRBD1
ASSQGDRGSPLH
>TRBJ1-6|TRBV27|NA
ASGFTGTLNSPLH
>TRBJ2-2|TRBV18|TRBD2
ASSPGTSGSGIGELF
>TRBJ2-1|TRBV11-3|TRBD2
ASSTGLAGVEGNEQF
>TRBJ1-1|TRBV14|NA
ASSQEVMANTEAF
>TRBJ2-2|TRBV24-1|TRBD1
ATSDLRQQDRRDTGELF
>TRBJ2-1|TRBV25-1|NA
ASSDLASSYNEQF
>TRBJ2-2|TRBV2|NA
ASGPVRGSVTGELF
>TRBJ1-5|TRBV11-1|TRBD1
ASSLGQPNQPQH
>TRBJ2-7|TRBV5-6|NA
ASSLTEQY
>TRBJ1-4|TRBV30|NA
AWSVPRATNEKLF
>TRBJ2-3|TRBV5-1|NA
ASSPAGRPTTDTQY
>TRBJ1-6|TRBV12-3/TRBV12-4|NA
AVTDRTTSPLH
>TRBJ2-1|TRBV4-1|TRBD1
ASSLGQGKSEQF
>TRBJ1-6|TRBV2|NA
ASSVGGYNSPLH
>TRBJ2-7|TRBV6-5|NA
ASSYSQGREYEQY
>TRBJ2-7|TRBV28|TRBD1
ASTFPGQGKQY
>TRBJ1-3|TRBV29-1|TRBD1
SVADRGPGNTIY
>TRBJ2-3|TRBV19|TRBD2
ASSMIGLAGGTDTQY
>TRBJ2-7|TRBV20-1|TRBD1
SASLEQGAFYEQY
>TRBJ2-3|TRBV30|NA
AWSVPGVDTQY
>TRBJ1-2|TRBV6-2/TRBV6-3|NA
ASSYTTYGYT
>TRBJ2-3|TRBV5-1|NA
ASSAGGGTDTQY
>TRBJ2-2|TRBV4-3|TRBD2
ASSQTLSSGRNTGELF
>TRBJ2-3|TRBV7-2|TRBD2
ASSITYGTSGRTQY